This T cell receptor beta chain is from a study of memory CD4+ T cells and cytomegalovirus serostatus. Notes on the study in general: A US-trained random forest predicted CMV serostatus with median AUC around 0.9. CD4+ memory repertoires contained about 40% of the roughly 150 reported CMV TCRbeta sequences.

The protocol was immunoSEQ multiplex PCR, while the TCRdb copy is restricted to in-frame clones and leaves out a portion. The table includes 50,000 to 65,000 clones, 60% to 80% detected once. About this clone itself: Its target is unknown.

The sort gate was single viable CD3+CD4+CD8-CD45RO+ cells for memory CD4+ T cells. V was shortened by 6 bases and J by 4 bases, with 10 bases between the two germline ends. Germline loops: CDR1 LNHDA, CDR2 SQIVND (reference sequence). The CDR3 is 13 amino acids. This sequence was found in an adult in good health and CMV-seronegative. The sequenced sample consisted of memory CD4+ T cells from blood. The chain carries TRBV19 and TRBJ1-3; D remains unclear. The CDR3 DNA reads TGTGCCAGTAGGTGGGGAAGCGGAAACACCATATATTTT. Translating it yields CASRWGSGNTIYF.